This passage covers 27 T cell receptor beta chains from one sample sequenced in a study of OX40 agonist ivuxolimab in advanced cancers. Clones were read by immunoSEQ multiplex PCR, and TCRdb kept only the in-frame ones, dropping some. The sample holds about 55,000 clones, 80% seen once. Material: CD4+ or CD8+ T cells sorted from blood, obtained in a trial of the OX40 agonist ivuxolimab. The receptors stem from an adult with an advanced solid tumor such as melanoma, head and neck, liver or kidney cancer.

The rearrangement joins TRBV6-6 to TRBJ2-7; TRBD2 aligns across 9 bases. The CDR3 totals 16 residues. V gave up 0 bases and J gave up 0 bases; unmatched junction bases: 3. The germline V gene encodes CDR1 MNHNY and CDR2 SVGAGI (reference sequence). The CDR3 reads CASSYSGSGSSYEQYF. The DNA for the CDR3 is TGTGCCAGCAGTTACTCAGGTAGCGGGAGCTCCTACGAGCAGTACTTC.

This clone appeared a single time. The rearrangement uses TRBV19 and TRBJ2-3; a weak D match, TRBD2 (5 bases). V lost 5 bases to trimming and J lost 9 bases, with 15 bases between them. The germline V gene encodes CDR1 LNHDA and CDR2 SQIVND (reference sequence). The CDR3 loop spans 13 amino acids. CDR3 DNA: TGTGCCAGTAGTGCCCGCTCGAGGGTAACGCAGTATTTT. Encoded protein: CASSARSRVTQYF.

The chain carries TRBV6-1 and TRBJ2-2; D is tentatively TRBD1 or TRBD2 (5 bases each). The length of the CDR3 is 17 residues. The ends were cut back, 2 bases at V and 2 bases at J, with 15 bases in the middle. Germline V gene data show CDR1 as MNHNS and CDR2 as SASEGT. DNA for the CDR3: TGTGCCAGCAGTGAAAACCCGGTGGGGGTTAACACCGGGGAGCTGTTTTTT. As protein: CASSENPVGVNTGELFF.

The chain joins TRBV28 to TRBJ2-5, with 7 bases aligning to TRBD1. CDR3 length: 15 amino acids. V dropped 2 bases and J dropped 1; count of bases not matched to a gene: 4. Germline loops: CDR1 MDHEN, CDR2 SYDVKM. CDR3 nucleotide sequence: TGTGCCAGCAGTTTACCGGGACAGATCCAAGAGACCCAGTACTTC. Translating it yields CASSLPGQIQETQYF.

This clone was counted between two and nine times. The V gene is TRBV6-1, the J gene TRBJ1-2; 12 bases line up with TRBD1. CDR3 length equals 13 residues. J lost 11 bases, V lost 2 bases, and 3 bases had no gene match. Per the germline V gene, CDR1 is MNHNS and CDR2 is SASEGT. CDR3 amino acids: CASSERDRGRYTF. CDR3 in DNA: TGTGCCAGCAGTGAACGGGACAGGGGGCGATACACCTTC.

The chain is built from TRBV6-1 and TRBJ1-6; the D gene is possibly TRBD1 (5 bases). The CDR3 has 11 residues. With 5 bases removed from V and 13 bases from J, the gap between germline ends came to 9 bases. The germline CDR1 and CDR2 sequences are MNHNS and SASEGT. The CDR3 reads CASSYPGPLHF. CDR3 nucleotides: TGTGCCAGCAGTTACCCAGGGCCCCTCCACTTT.

The chain carries TRBV2 and TRBJ2-5; D not resolved. The germline V gene encodes CDR1 SNHLY and CDR2 FYNNEI. The length of the CDR3 is 15 residues. V was cut by 7 bases and J by 2 bases, with 17 bases left in between. CDR3 region: CASIISDLNQETQYF. The CDR3 DNA follows: TGTGCCAGCATAATCTCGGACCTTAATCAAGAGACCCAGTACTTC.

This clone came up a few times. This rearrangement joins TRBV29-1 to TRBJ1-2; D perhaps matches TRBD1 (5 bases). Trimming removed 4 bases at V and 4 bases at J, with 13 bases between. The CDR3 extends over 13 amino acids. From germline, CDR1 is SQVTM and CDR2 ANQGSEA. This chain's CDR3 is CSVAQGDFYGYTF. The CDR3 DNA follows: TGCAGCGTTGCTCAGGGAGACTTCTATGGCTACACCTTC.

The chain combines TRBV5-5 with TRBJ2-7; no clear D gene. Trimming shortened V by 0 bases and J by 0 bases, and 7 bases separated the two germline ends. This CDR3 has 14 amino acids. From germline, CDR1 is SGHKS and CDR2 YYEKEE (reference sequence). CDR3 bases: TGTGCCAGCAGCTTGGGTATCAGCTCCTACGAGCAGTACTTC. It specifies CASSLGISSYEQYF.

The V and J genes are TRBV29-1 and TRBJ1-4; tentatively, D is TRBD1 (6 bases). This CDR3 region has 14 residues. Germline assignment: CDR1 SQVTM and CDR2 ANQGSEA. Trimming took 6 bases from V and 6 from J, leaving 17 bases between them. The CDR3: CSVRGRGKDEKLFF. Written as DNA, the CDR3 is TGCAGCGTGAGGGGGAGAGGGAAGGATGAAAAACTGTTTTTT. The variable domain in full, completed from reference TRBV29-1 and TRBJ1-4, reads SAVISQKPSRDICQRGTSLTIQCQVDSQVTMMFWYRQQPGQSLTLIATANQGSEATYESGFVIDKFPISRPNLTFSTLTVSNMSPEDSSIYLCSVRGRGKDEKLFFGSGTQLSVL.

The J gene is TRBJ2-1, the V gene TRBV9; D possibly corresponds to TRBD2 (6 bases). This CDR3 has 17 amino acids. V was clipped by 3 bases and J by 7 bases, with 23 bases between them. Germline loops: CDR1 SGDLS, CDR2 YYNGEE. This CDR3 is CASSGWGGQGSNNEQFF. CDR3 sequence (DNA): TGTGCCAGCAGCGGCTGGGGAGGTCAGGGTTCGAATAATGAGCAGTTCTTC.

The chain couples TRBV23-1 to TRBJ2-1, with 8 nucleotides matching TRBD1. TRBV23-1 is designated an ORF whose function remains uncertain. The CDR3 is 17 residues long. V dropped 1 base and J dropped 7; count of bases not matched to a gene: 12. CDR3 amino acids: CASSQFGSPGQGNEQFF. CDR3 in DNA: TGCGCCAGCAGTCAATTCGGGTCTCCCGGACAGGGAAATGAGCAGTTCTTC.

V is TRBV5-1 and J is TRBJ2-5; no clear D. The germline gives CDR1 SGHRS, CDR2 YFSETQ. V was shortened by 5 bases and J by 5 bases, with 13 bases between the two germline ends. There are 13 residues in the CDR3. The DNA of the CDR3 is TGCGCCAGCAGTTTATTCTCTGGGGAGACCCAGTACTTC. Translated: CASSLFSGETQYF.

The chain carries TRBV29-1 and TRBJ2-5; perhaps D is TRBD1 or TRBD2 (6 bases each). CDR1 is SQVTM, CDR2 ANQGSEA, per germline. Trimming shortened V by 6 bases and J by 5 bases, and 16 bases separated the two germline ends. The CDR3 has 13 residues. The CDR3 DNA is TGCAGCGTATCGACAGGTCGGGAGGAGACCCAGTACTTC. This gives the protein CSVSTGREETQYF. Full variable domain (rest looked up from reference TRBV29-1 and TRBJ2-5): SAVISQKPSRDICQRGTSLTIQCQVDSQVTMMFWYRQQPGQSLTLIATANQGSEATYESGFVIDKFPISRPNLTFSTLTVSNMSPEDSSIYLCSVSTGREETQYFGPGTRLLVL.

This rearrangement joins TRBV19 to TRBJ1-4; 7 bases agree with TRBD1. This CDR3 spans 16 amino acids. V trimming: 5 bases; J trimming: 4 bases; junction bases outside the gene matches: 10. Germline V gives CDR1 LNHDA, CDR2 SQIVND (reference sequence). CDR3 in DNA: TGTGCCAGTAGTGCCCCAAACAGGGGACTTAATGAAAAACTGTTTTTT. It translates to CASSAPNRGLNEKLFF.

The chain recombines TRBV29-1 with TRBJ2-1; the D gene is possibly TRBD2 (5 bases). The CDR3 is 15 residues long. The V end was cut by 0 bases, the J end by 7 bases, with 16 bases between. CDR1 and CDR2 from the germline V gene are SQVTM and ANQGSEA. CDR3 bases: TGCAGCGTTGAAGATCGCGGGTGGTTCGTAAATGAGCAGTTCTTC. Protein sequence: CSVEDRGWFVNEQFF.

The CDR3 here is CASSDRSSGNTIYF. The CDR3 DNA is TGTGCCAGCAGCGACCGGAGCTCTGGAAACACCATATATTTT. The genes are TRBV27 and TRBJ1-3; no clear D. Deletions cut 6 bases from V and 0 bases from J, with 9 bases between. CDR3 length equals 14 residues. Germline-derived CDR1 and CDR2 are MNHEY and SMNVEV (reference sequence).

The gene calls are TRBV6-6 and TRBJ1-4; no clear D gene. Germline V gene sequence: CDR1 MNHNY, CDR2 SVGAGI (reference sequence). CDR3 length: 15 residues. Trimming left V 0 bases short and J 4 bases short, with 9 bases between. This chain's CDR3 is CASSYSKQVNEKLFF. The CDR3 nucleotides read TGTGCCAGCAGTTACTCGAAGCAGGTTAATGAAAAACTGTTTTTT.

The CDR3 DNA sequence: TGCGCCAGCAGTACTAGGGGCGTGAACACTGAAGCTTTCTTT. It codes for CASSTRGVNTEAFF. J is TRBJ1-1 and V is TRBV5-1; D is possibly TRBD1 (5 bases). V was cut by 5 bases and J by 0 bases, with 11 bases left in between. Germline assignment: CDR1 SGHRS and CDR2 YFSETQ. The CDR3 totals 14 residues.

CDR3 in DNA: TGTGCCAGCAGGGCCGGTGCAGGGGTCAATCAGCCCCAGCATTTT. Amino acids: CASRAGAGVNQPQHF. The chain links TRBV28 to TRBJ1-5; perhaps TRBD1 as D (6 bases). The CDR3 has 15 residues. V dropped 6 bases and J dropped 3 bases, with 15 bases sitting between them. The germline V gene has CDR1 MDHEN and CDR2 SYDVKM.

The chain has TRBV28 and TRBJ1-5; D call uncertain. Per germline, CDR1 MDHEN and CDR2 SYDVKM. V gave up 10 bases and J gave up 4 bases, with 17 bases separating them. The CDR3 sequence is 14 residues long. This CDR3 is CATQWASLNQPQHF. CDR3 DNA sequence: TGTGCCACCCAATGGGCCAGTCTTAATCAGCCCCAGCATTTT. Combining the CDR3 with reference TRBV28 and TRBJ1-5 gives the whole variable domain DVKVTQSSRYLVKRTGEKVFLECVQDMDHENMFWYRQDPGLGLRLIYFSYDVKMKEKGDIPEGYSVSREKKERFSLILESASTNQTSMYLCATQWASLNQPQHFGDGTRLSIL.

To note about this clone: A read error may account for a junction end that differs from germline. This chain links TRBV5-1 with TRBJ2-1, with D perhaps given as TRBD1 or TRBD2 (6 bases each). The CDR3 runs to 13 residues. Per germline, CDR1 SGHRS and CDR2 YFSETQ. This CDR3 is CASSLDLQGLGIF. DNA of the CDR3: TGCGCCAGCAGCTTGGATCTACAGGGACTGGGGATCTTC.

The count of this clone is one. V usage is TRBV6-5 and J usage is TRBJ1-3; TRBD1 is a possible D gene (6 bases). The CDR3 extends over 13 amino acids. Germline V CDR1 and CDR2: MNHEY, SVGAGI. Trimming shortened V by 7 bases and J by 2 bases, and 9 bases separated the two germline ends. The CDR3, as DNA: TGTGCCAGCACCAGGGGCGCTGGAAACACCATATATTTT. It is translated as CASTRGAGNTIYF.

J is TRBJ2-1 and V is TRBV18, with 8 bases lining up with TRBD1. The CDR3 extends over 14 amino acids. V lost 2 bases and J lost 6; bases outside the gene matches: 3. Germline-derived CDR1 and CDR2 are KGHSH and LQKENI. This chain's CDR3 is CASSPVQGGNEQFF. As DNA, the CDR3 is TGTGCCAGCTCACCAGTACAGGGGGGCAATGAGCAGTTCTTC. The full variable domain, its missing parts supplied by reference TRBV18 and TRBJ2-1, is NAGVMQNPRHLVRRRGQEARLRCSPMKGHSHVYWYRQLPEEGLKFMVYLQKENIIDESGMPKERFSAEFPKEGPSILRIQQVVRGDSAAYFCASSPVQGGNEQFFGPGTRLTVL.

The V gene is TRBV7-6, the J gene TRBJ2-2; weak D call: TRBD2 (6 bases). CDR1 is SGHVS, CDR2 FNYEAQ, per germline. The germline V and J ends were trimmed by 5 bases and 0 bases, with 13 bases remaining between them. The CDR3 has 16 residues. CDR3 protein: CASSQTSLANTGELFF. The CDR3 DNA reads as TGTGCCAGCAGCCAGACTAGTCTGGCGAACACCGGGGAGCTGTTTTTT.

The V and J genes are TRBV6-1 and TRBJ1-4, with TRBD1 as a possible D gene (5 bases). V lost 0 bases and J 8 bases, leaving 13 bases between the germline ends. From germline, CDR1 is MNHNS and CDR2 SASEGT. This CDR3 is 15 amino acids long. The CDR3, as DNA: TGTGCCAGCAGTGAAGCGGGGGGTATACTGGAAAAACTGTTTTTT. Its protein is CASSEAGGILEKLFF.

This chain uses TRBV29-1 with TRBJ1-1; the D is unclear. The V and J ends lost 4 bases and 0 bases respectively, with 6 bases between them. Germline CDR1 reads SQVTM; CDR2 reads ANQGSEA. The CDR3 is 12 amino acids. CDR3 sequence reads: CSVGHLNTEAFF. CDR3 sequence (DNA): TGCAGCGTTGGACACCTGAACACTGAAGCTTTCTTT. The full variable domain, with the rest looked up from reference TRBV29-1 and TRBJ1-1, is SAVISQKPSRDICQRGTSLTIQCQVDSQVTMMFWYRQQPGQSLTLIATANQGSEATYESGFVIDKFPISRPNLTFSTLTVSNMSPEDSSIYLCSVGHLNTEAFFGQGTRLTVV.